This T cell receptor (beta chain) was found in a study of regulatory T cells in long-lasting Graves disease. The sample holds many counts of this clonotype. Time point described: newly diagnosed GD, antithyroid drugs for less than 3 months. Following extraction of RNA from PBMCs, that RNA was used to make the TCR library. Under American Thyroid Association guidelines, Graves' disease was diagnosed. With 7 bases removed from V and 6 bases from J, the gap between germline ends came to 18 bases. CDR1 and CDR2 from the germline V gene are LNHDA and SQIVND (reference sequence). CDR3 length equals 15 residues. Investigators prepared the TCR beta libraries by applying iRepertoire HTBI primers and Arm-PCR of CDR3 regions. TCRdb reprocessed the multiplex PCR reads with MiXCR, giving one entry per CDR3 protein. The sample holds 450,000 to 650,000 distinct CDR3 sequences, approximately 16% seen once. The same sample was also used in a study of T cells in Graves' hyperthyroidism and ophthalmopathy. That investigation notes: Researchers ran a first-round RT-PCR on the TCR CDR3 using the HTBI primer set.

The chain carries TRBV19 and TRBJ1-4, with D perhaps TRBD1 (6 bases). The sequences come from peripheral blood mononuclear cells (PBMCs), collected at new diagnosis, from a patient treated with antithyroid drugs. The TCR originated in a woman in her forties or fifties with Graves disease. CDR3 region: CASNRPGTRDEKLFF. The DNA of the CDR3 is TGTGCCAGTAACCGCCCCGGGACAAGGGATGAAAAACTGTTTTTT.